This T cell receptor (beta chain) came from a study of blood T cell repertoires in COVID-19. This CDR3 contains 15 residues. CDR1 and CDR2 (germline): SNHLY, FYNNEI. V lost 5 bases and J 2 bases, leaving 13 bases between the germline ends. TCRdb's table, derived via immunoSEQ multiplex PCR, lists solely in-frame clones and lacks some. The table has fewer than 130,000 clones, less than 75% seen once. The chain carries TRBV2 and TRBJ1-5; D might be TRBD1 (5 bases). Specimen: peripheral blood. The clonotype comes from an older woman with acute or convalescent COVID-19. This CDR3 is CASSLVGAGNQPQHF. The CDR3 DNA is TGTGCCAGCAGTTTGGTTGGGGCCGGCAATCAGCCCCAGCATTTT.